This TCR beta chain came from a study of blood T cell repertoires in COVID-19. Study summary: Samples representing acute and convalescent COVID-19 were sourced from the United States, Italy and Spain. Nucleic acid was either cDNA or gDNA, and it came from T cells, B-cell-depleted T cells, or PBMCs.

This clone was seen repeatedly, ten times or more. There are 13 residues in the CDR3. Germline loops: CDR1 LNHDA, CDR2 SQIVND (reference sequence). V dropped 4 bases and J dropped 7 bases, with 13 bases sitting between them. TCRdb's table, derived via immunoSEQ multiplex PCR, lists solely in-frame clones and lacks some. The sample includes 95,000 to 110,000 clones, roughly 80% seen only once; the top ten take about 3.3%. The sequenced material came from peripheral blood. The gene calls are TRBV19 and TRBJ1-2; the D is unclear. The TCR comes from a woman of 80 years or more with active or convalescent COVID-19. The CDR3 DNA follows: TGTGCCAGTAGTAGGAGGACGACGGGTGGCTACACCTTC. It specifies CASSRRTTGGYTF.